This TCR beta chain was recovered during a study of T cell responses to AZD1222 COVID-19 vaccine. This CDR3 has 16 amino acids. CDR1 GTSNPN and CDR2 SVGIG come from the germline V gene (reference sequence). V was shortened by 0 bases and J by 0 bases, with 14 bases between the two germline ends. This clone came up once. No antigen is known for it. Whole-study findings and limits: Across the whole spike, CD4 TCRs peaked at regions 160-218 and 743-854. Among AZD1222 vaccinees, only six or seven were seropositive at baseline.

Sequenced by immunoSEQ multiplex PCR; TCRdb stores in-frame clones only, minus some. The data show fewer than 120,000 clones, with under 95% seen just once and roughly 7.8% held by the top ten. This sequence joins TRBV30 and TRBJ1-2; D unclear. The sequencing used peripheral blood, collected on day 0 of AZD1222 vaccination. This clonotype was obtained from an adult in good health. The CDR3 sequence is CAWSVNVRLTNYGYTF. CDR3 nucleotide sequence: TGTGCCTGGAGTGTGAATGTTAGGCTGACTAACTATGGCTACACCTTC.